This T cell receptor beta chain was observed in a study of blood T cell repertoires in COVID-19. The overall study: Sources were T cells, B-cell-depleted T cells, or PBMCs; the material itself was cDNA or gDNA.

Adults between roughly 18 and 95 years of age took part from under 25 US areas. Two negative PCRs, clearance, or symptom resolution had been documented for recovered Cohort 3 donors. CDR3 length: 14 residues. CDR1 LGHDT and CDR2 YNNKEL come from the germline V gene (reference sequence). V lost 8 bases, J lost 7 bases, and 3 bases stayed unmatched. Authors' data handling: How many nucleated cells were present was estimated from reference gene primer amplification. Clones were sequenced by immunoSEQ multiplex PCR, and TCRdb holds only the in-frame ones, with some missing. The D gene and trimming were derived from the DNA, and the V and J assignments and clone size from that table. The data show 150,000 to 200,000 clones, roughly 90% seen once.

The clonotype was recovered from a young woman who had recovered from COVID-19. Sequencing used PBMCs or T cells enriched from blood (not recorded which). The chain uses TRBV3-1 (or the pseudogene TRBV3-2) and TRBJ1-6, with 12 positions matching TRBD1. The chain's CDR3 is CASQGTGGNSPLHF. For the CDR3, the DNA is TGTGCCAGCCAAGGGACAGGGGGCAATTCACCCCTCCACTTT.